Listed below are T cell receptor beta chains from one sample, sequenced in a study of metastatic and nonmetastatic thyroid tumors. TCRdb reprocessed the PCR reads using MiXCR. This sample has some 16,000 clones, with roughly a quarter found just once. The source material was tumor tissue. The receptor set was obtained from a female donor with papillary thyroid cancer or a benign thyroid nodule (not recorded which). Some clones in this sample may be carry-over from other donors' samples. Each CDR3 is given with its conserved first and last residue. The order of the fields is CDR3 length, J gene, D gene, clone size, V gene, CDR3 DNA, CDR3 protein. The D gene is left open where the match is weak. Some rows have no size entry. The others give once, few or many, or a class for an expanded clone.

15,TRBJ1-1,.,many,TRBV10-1,TGCGCCAGCGGAAGTCCATCGGCCATGAACACTGAAGCTTTCTTT,CASGSPSAMNTEAFF
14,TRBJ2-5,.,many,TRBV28,TGTGCCAGCAGTCCCCCCAGAGGGTGGGAGACCCAGTACTTC,CASSPPRGWETQYF
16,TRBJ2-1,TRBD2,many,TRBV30,TGTGCCTGGAGTGCCTGGACTAGCGGGAGTAGGAGTGAGCAGTTCTTC,CAWSAWTSGSRSEQFF
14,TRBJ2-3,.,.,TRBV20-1,TGCAGTGCTAGCTTACGGGCTGTCACAGATACGCAGTATTTT,CSASLRAVTDTQYF
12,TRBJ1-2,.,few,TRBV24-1,TGTGCCACCCTTAGTGTGGGCTATGGCTACACCTTC,CATLSVGYGYTF
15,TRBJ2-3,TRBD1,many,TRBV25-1,TGTGCCAGCAACCCGACAGGGGGGGGCACAGATACGCAGTATTTT,CASNPTGGGTDTQYF
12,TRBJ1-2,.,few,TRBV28,TGTGCCAGCTCCAGACCGGTTTATGGCTACACCTTC,CASSRPVYGYTF
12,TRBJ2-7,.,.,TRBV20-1,TGCAGTGCTAGAACAGAGACCTACGAGCAGTACTTC,CSARTETYEQYF
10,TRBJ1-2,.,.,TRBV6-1,TGTGCCAGCAGGGAGGATGGCTACACCTTC,CASREDGYTF
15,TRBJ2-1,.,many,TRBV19,TGTGCCAGTAGTATCCTTAGGGTGGCCTACAATGAGCAGTTCTTC,CASSILRVAYNEQFF
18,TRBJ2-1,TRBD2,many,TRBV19,TGTGCCAGTAGTATCCAAAGGGGGCGGAGCGGGAGGAGCAATGAGCAGTTCTTC,CASSIQRGRSGRSNEQFF
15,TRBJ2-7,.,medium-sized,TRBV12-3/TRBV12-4,TGTGCCAGCACCGAACAGGGAGGGAGCTCCTACGAGCAGTACTTC,CASTEQGGSSYEQYF
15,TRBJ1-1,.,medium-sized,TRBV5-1,TGCGCCAGCAGGGACCCCAGGAGATCGAACACTGAAGCTTTCTTT,CASRDPRRSNTEAFF
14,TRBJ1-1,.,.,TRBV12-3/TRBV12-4,TGTGCCAGCGGTCTCGGCCGAGCTAACACTGAAGCTTTCTTT,CASGLGRANTEAFF
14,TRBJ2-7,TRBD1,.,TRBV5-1,TGCGCCAGCAGCCCCGGACAGGGCCTGGCCGAGCAGTACTTC,CASSPGQGLAEQYF
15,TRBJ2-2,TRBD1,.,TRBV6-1,TGTGCCAGCAGCTCTACAGGGGTAAACACCGGGGAGCTGTTTTTT,CASSSTGVNTGELFF
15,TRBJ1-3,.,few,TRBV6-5,TGTGCCAGCAGTTACTCGTCGAGTGCTGGAAACACCATATATTTT,CASSYSSSAGNTIYF
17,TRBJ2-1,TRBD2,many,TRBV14,TGTGCCAGCAGCCAAGAAGGTAGCGGGAGCCTCTACAATGAGCAGTTCTTC,CASSQEGSGSLYNEQFF
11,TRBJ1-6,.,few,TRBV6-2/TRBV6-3,TGTGCCAGCATGGGGAATTCACCCCTCCACTTT,CASMGNSPLHF
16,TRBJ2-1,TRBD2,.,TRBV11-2,TGTGCCAGCAGCTTAGAGCTAGCGGGAGGGCGGAGTGAGCAGTTCTTC,CASSLELAGGRSEQFF
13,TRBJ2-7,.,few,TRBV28,TGTGCCAGCAGTTTATCCCCCGACAGCGAGCAGTACTTC,CASSLSPDSEQYF
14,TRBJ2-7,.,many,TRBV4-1,TGCGCCAGCAGCCAAGATCCGGGAACCTACGAGCAGTACTTC,CASSQDPGTYEQYF
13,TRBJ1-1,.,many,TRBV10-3,TGTGCCATCAGTGAGTCGAGATACACTGAAGCTTTCTTT,CAISESRYTEAFF
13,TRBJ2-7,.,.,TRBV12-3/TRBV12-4,TGTGCCAGCAGTTTGGGGTTTCCCTACGAGCAGTACTTC,CASSLGFPYEQYF
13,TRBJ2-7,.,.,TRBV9,TGTGCCTGCAGCTTAGATCAGGGTTACGAGCAGTACTTC,CACSLDQGYEQYF
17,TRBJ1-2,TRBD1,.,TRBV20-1,TGCAGTGCTACGACTCGGACAGGGATTCGAACAGACTATGGCTACACCTTC,CSATTRTGIRTDYGYTF
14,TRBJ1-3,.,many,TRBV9,TGTGCCAGCAGCGGTCCGCCGGCTGGAAACACCATATATTTT,CASSGPPAGNTIYF
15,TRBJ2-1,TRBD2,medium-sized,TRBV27,TGTGCCAGCAGTTTACGGCTAGCGGGAGGCAATGAGCAGTTCTTC,CASSLRLAGGNEQFF
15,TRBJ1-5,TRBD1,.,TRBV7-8,TGCGCCAGCAGCTTAGGGGACAGAGCAAATCAGCACCAGCATTTT,CASSLGDRANQHQHF
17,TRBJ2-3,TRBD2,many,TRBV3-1,TGTGCCAGCAGCCAAGAGGCCGGGACTAGAGGCACAGATACGCAGTATTTT,CASSQEAGTRGTDTQYF
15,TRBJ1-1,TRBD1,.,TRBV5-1,TGCGCCAGCAGCCGCACGGGACAGGGAAATACTGAAGCTTTCTTT,CASSRTGQGNTEAFF
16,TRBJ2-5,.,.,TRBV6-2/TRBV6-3,TGTGCCAGCAGTTACTGGGGCAGGGAAGGGCGAAAGACCCAGTACTTC,CASSYWGREGRKTQYF
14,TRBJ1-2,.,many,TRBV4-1,TGCGCCAGCAGCGAAGGGGTTGGAGGTTATGGCTACACCTTC,CASSEGVGGYGYTF
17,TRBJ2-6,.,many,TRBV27,TGTGCCAGCAGTTTAGTTTGGCACCCATCTGGGGCCAACGTCCTGACTTTC,CASSLVWHPSGANVLTF
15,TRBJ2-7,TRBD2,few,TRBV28,TGTGCCAGCAGTTTGGCTAGGACTAGCGCGACGGGGCAGTACTTC,CASSLARTSATGQYF
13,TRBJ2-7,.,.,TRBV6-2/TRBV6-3,TGTGCCAGCAGGCGCGACAGTCGGTACGAGCAGTACTTC,CASRRDSRYEQYF
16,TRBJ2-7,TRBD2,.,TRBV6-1,TGTGCCAGCATCAATTACAAGGCGGGAGGGCAACGAGAGCAGTACTTC,CASINYKAGGQREQYF
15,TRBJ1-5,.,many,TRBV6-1,TGTGCCAGCAGCCTCGAAGGGTCGGGCAATCAGCCCCAGCATTTT,CASSLEGSGNQPQHF
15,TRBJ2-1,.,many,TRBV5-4,TGTGCCAGCAGCTTTGGGACAACCAGGTGGAATGAGCAGTTCTTC,CASSFGTTRWNEQFF
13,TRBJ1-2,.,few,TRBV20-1,TGCAGTGTTGACGGGGCGGAGAACTATGGCTACACCTTC,CSVDGAENYGYTF
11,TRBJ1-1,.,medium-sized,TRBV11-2,TGTGCCAGCAGCGCCCGCTCTGAAGCTTTCTTT,CASSARSEAFF
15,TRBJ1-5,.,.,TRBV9,TGTGCCAGCAGCGTAGCAGGGGAGCCTTATCAGCCCCAGCATTTT,CASSVAGEPYQPQHF
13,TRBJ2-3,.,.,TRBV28,TGTGCCAGCAGTTTACCTAGTAGGGATACGCAGTATTTT,CASSLPSRDTQYF
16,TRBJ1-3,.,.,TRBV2,TGTGCCAGCAGTGTTGGCAGCAGGTTATCTGGAAACACCATATATTTT,CASSVGSRLSGNTIYF
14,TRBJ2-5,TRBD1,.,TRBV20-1,TGCAGTGCTAGGACAGGGGGCTGGGGAGAGACCCAGTACTTC,CSARTGGWGETQYF
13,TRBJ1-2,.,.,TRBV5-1,TGCGCCAGCAGCACAATGGAGGCCTATGGCTACACCTTC,CASSTMEAYGYTF
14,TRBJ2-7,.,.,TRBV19,TGTTCCAGTAGTCGTGACTCGGACTCCTACGAGCAGTACTTC,CSSSRDSDSYEQYF
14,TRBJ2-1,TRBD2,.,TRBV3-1,TGTGCCAGCACAGGGCGGGGGGGATATAATGAGCAGTTCTTC,CASTGRGGYNEQFF
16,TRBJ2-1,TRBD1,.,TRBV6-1,TGTGCCAGCGTGGACAGGGATTTTATGGGGTACAATGAGCAGTTCTTC,CASVDRDFMGYNEQFF
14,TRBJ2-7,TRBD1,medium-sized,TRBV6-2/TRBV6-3,TGTGCCAGCAATGAGGCAGGGGGCTTCTCCGAGCAGTACTTC,CASNEAGGFSEQYF
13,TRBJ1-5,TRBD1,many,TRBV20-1,TGCAGTGCAACAGGGACAGTCAATCAGCCCCAGCATTTT,CSATGTVNQPQHF
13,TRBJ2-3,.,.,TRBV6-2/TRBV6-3,TGTGCCAGCAGACGGGAGAGCACAGATACGCAGTATTTT,CASRRESTDTQYF
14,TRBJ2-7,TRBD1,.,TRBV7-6,TGTGCCAGCAGCTTAGAACAGGGGTACTACGAGCAGTACTTC,CASSLEQGYYEQYF
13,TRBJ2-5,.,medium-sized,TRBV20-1,TGCAGTGCTAGGAGGCAGCTCCAAGAGACCCAGTACTTC,CSARRQLQETQYF
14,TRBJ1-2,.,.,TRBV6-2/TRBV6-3,TGTGCCAGCAGACCGACTGATGGTTACTATGGCTACACCTTC,CASRPTDGYYGYTF
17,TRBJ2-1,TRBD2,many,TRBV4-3,TGCGCCAGCAGCTTTCTCGCGGGGACTAGCTCCTACAATGAGCAGTTCTTC,CASSFLAGTSSYNEQFF
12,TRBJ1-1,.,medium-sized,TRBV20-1,TGCAGTGCTAGAACCAGGGACACTGAAGCTTTCTTT,CSARTRDTEAFF
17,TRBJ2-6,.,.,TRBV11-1,TGTGCCAGCATGGGACCGACAGGAACCTCTGGGGCCAACGTCCTGACCTTC,CASMGPTGTSGANVLTF
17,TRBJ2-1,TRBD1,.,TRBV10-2,TGCGCCAGCAGTTTTACAGCGACAGGGCTGTCCTACAATGAGCAGTTCTTC,CASSFTATGLSYNEQFF